This TCR beta chain comes out of a study of blood T cell repertoires in COVID-19. Overall study context: Material from acute and convalescent COVID-19 was sourced from the United States, Italy and Spain.

CDR3 length: 14 residues. The V gene lost 5 bases and the J gene lost 0 bases, with 8 bases spanning the gap. Per the germline V gene, CDR1 is MDHEN and CDR2 is SYDVKM. TCRdb's copy holds only in-frame clones and misses some; the assay was immunoSEQ multiplex PCR. The table records over 90,000 clones, about nine tenths of them present only once. V gene TRBV28 combines with J gene TRBJ2-1; no clear D. What was sequenced was peripheral blood. This TCR was recovered from a woman older than 75 in a cohort sampled during active COVID-19. Written as DNA, the CDR3 is TGTGCCAGCAGTCCCACGCGCTCCTACAATGAGCAGTTCTTC. Its translation is CASSPTRSYNEQFF. Full variable domain (missing parts from reference TRBV28 and TRBJ2-1): DVKVTQSSRYLVKRTGEKVFLECVQDMDHENMFWYRQDPGLGLRLIYFSYDVKMKEKGDIPEGYSVSREKKERFSLILESASTNQTSMYLCASSPTRSYNEQFFGPGTRLTVL.